Listed here are 8 T cell receptor beta chains from one sample, sequenced in a study of regulatory T cells in long-lasting Graves disease (dated by TCRdb to about 2021). Taken with the paper, the label for time point translates to: newly diagnosed GD, antithyroid drugs for less than 3 months. For both TCR sequencing and RNA sequencing, RNA was extracted from PBMCs in TRIzol. The library was made by multiplex PCR. Reads for this sample came from an Illumina HiSeq 4000. TCR beta libraries were built with iRepertoire HTBI primers and Arm-PCR amplification of CDR3 regions. In-frame beta chains were kept once TCRdb had trimmed the public reads at Q25 with fastp and called clones with MiXCR. A single entry per CDR3 protein holds the most common genes and DNA from its merged rows. Within this sample are 500,000 or so distinct CDR3 sequences, with roughly 16% of them counted one time only. Jointly, the top ten make up less than 15% of the sample.

These data were also reused for a study on T cells in Graves' hyperthyroidism and ophthalmopathy.

The sequences come from peripheral blood mononuclear cells (PBMCs), collected at new diagnosis, from a patient treated with antithyroid drugs. These receptors originate from a man in his forties with Graves disease. Donor details come from another sample of the same person, matched by shared clones.

This clonotype occurred a few times. V usage is TRBV6-1 and J usage is TRBJ2-7; D is undetermined. The CDR3 consists of 15 residues. V gave up 7 bases and J gave up 1 base, with 17 bases separating them. The germline CDR1 and CDR2 sequences are MNHNS and SASEGT. DNA of the CDR3: TGTGCCAGCAATACTGGCGGCAGGCGTTCCTACGAGCAGTACTTC. It encodes CASNTGGRRSYEQYF.

This clonotype was picked up a small number of times. This could be a read error, since a much larger clone is one nucleotide away. V usage is TRBV2 and J usage is TRBJ2-7; D gene ambiguous. Germline V CDR1 and CDR2: SNHLY, FYNNEI. The CDR3 runs 16 residues. This chain's CDR3 is CASSVASLGETYEQHF. The CDR3 DNA reads TGTGCCAGCAGTGTGGCCAGCTTAGGCGAGACCTACGAGCAGCACTTC.

This clonotype was seen many times. The chain uses TRBV11-2 and TRBJ2-1; 14 positions match TRBD2. Germline CDR1 and CDR2: SGHAT and FQNNGV. The V and J ends lost 7 bases and 8 bases, in that order; junction bases with no gene match: 7. This CDR3 region has 15 residues. The CDR3: CASTGTSGSFHEQFF. DNA of the CDR3: TGTGCCAGCACCGGGACTAGCGGGAGTTTCCATGAGCAGTTCTTC.

On this clonotype itself: It differs at one base from a far larger clone, so likely a read error. This chain joins TRBV11-2 and TRBJ2-3; D is perhaps TRBD1 (5 bases). CDR1 is SGHAT, CDR2 FQNNGV, per germline. The CDR3 has 16 residues. The CDR3 reads CVSSLDYQGSTDTQYF. CDR3 nucleotides: TGTGTCAGCAGCTTAGATTACCAGGGAAGTACAGATACGCAGTATTTT. The full variable domain, in which reference TRBV11-2 and TRBJ2-3 provide the parts outside the CDR3, is EAGVAQSPRYKIIEKRQSVAFWCNPISGHATLYWYQQILGQGPKLLIQFQNNGVVDDSQLPKDRFSAERLKGVDSTLKIQPAKLEDSAVYLCVSSLDYQGSTDTQYFGPGTRLTVL.

The sample holds a few counts of this clonotype. The chain combines TRBV7-9 with TRBJ2-2, with D perhaps TRBD2 (5 bases). Trimming removed 8 bases at V and 1 base at J, with 11 bases between. This CDR3 region has 14 residues. Germline lookup yields CDR1 SEHNR and CDR2 FQNEAQ (reference sequence). This CDR3 reads CASRDYRNTGELFF. The CDR3 nucleotides are TGTGCCAGCCGAGACTACCGGAACACCGGGGAGCTGTTTTTT.

This chain joins TRBV19 and TRBJ2-7; TRBD2 agrees at 9 bases. The CDR3 covers 17 residues. V lost 6 bases and J lost 2; bases outside the gene matches: 14. Germline-derived CDR1 and CDR2 are LNHDA and SQIVND (reference sequence). CDR3 bases: TGTGCCAGTAGCCCTCAAAAGGGGCCTAGCGGGACCTACGAGCAGTACTTC. It yields the protein CASSPQKGPSGTYEQYF. The full variable domain, completed using reference TRBV19 and TRBJ2-7, is DGGITQSPKYLFRKEGQNVTLSCEQNLNHDAMYWYRQDPGQGLRLIYYSQIVNDFQKGDIAEGYSVSREKKESFPLTVTSAQKNPTAFYLCASSPQKGPSGTYEQYFGPGTRLTVT.

The chain couples TRBV3-1 to TRBJ2-1; perhaps D is TRBD1 or TRBD2 (5 bases each). The CDR3 totals 14 residues. Trimming took 5 bases from V and 7 from J, leaving 15 bases between them. Germline lookup yields CDR1 LGHDT and CDR2 YNNKEL (reference sequence). The CDR3 DNA follows: TGTGCCAGCAGCGGACTGTTGGGGGATAATGAGCAGTTCTTC. Protein product: CASSGLLGDNEQFF.

This clonotype was counted only a few times. The CDR3 sequence is CASSLIGLLGGELFF. The CDR3 nucleotides read TGTGCCAGCAGCTTAATTGGACTACTAGGGGGGGAGCTGTTTTTT. The gene calls are TRBV7-9 and TRBJ2-2, with a tentative D call TRBD2 (6 bases). The germline CDR1 and CDR2 sequences are SEHNR and FQNEAQ (reference sequence). V dropped 2 bases and J dropped 8 bases, with 15 bases sitting between them. There are 15 residues in the CDR3.